The rows below give T cell receptor beta chains drawn from one sample of a study of cytomegalovirus exposure and HLA in healthy donors. Clones were sequenced by immunoSEQ multiplex PCR, and TCRdb holds only the in-frame ones, with some missing. The sample table sets out approximately 50,000 clones. What was sequenced was PBMCs. These TCRs come from a male donor in good health and CMV-seropositive. Each CDR3 is given with its conserved first and last residue. D genes are given only for firm matches.

v_call	d_call	j_call	cdr3_aa	cdr3_nt
TRBV11-2	NA	TRBJ1-1	CASSLLQGEGTEAFF	TGTGCCAGCAGCTTATTACAGGGAGAGGGCACTGAAGCTTTCTTT
TRBV5-6	TRBD1	TRBJ1-1	CASSGGQGRYTEAFF	TGTGCCAGCAGCGGGGGACAGGGAAGGTACACTGAAGCTTTCTTT
TRBV9	TRBD2	TRBJ2-7	CASSVGLAGGAFYEQYF	TGTGCCAGCAGCGTAGGACTAGCGGGGGGAGCTTTCTACGAGCAGTACTTC
TRBV4-1	NA	TRBJ2-7	CASSRGLNNPHSGEQYF	TGCGCCAGCAGCCGGGGCTTGAACAATCCACACTCGGGCGAGCAGTACTTC
TRBV11-2	TRBD2	TRBJ2-5	CASSITSGGAQNF	TGTGCCAGCAGCATCACCAGCGGGGGGGCCCAGAACTTC
TRBV30	NA	TRBJ2-2	CAWSTQGVTGELFF	TGTGCCTGGAGTACCCAGGGTGTCACCGGGGAGCTGTTTTTT
TRBV6-1	TRBD1	TRBJ1-1	CASKPGQLATEAFF	TGTGCCAGCAAACCGGGACAGCTGGCCACTGAAGCTTTCTTT
TRBV2	NA	TRBJ1-2	CASSGVNYGYTF	TGTGCCAGCAGTGGAGTCAACTATGGCTACACCTTC
TRBV6-1	NA	TRBJ1-2	CASSGQDYYGYTF	TGTGCCAGCAGTGGGCAGGACTACTATGGCTACACCTTC
TRBV4-3	NA	TRBJ2-2	CASSWQENTGELFF	TGCGCCAGCAGCTGGCAGGAGAACACCGGGGAGCTGTTTTTT
TRBV7-6	NA	TRBJ2-7	CASSLGGQGGQYF	TGTGCCAGCAGCTTAGGAGGTCAAGGAGGTCAGTACTTC
TRBV30	NA	TRBJ1-3	CAWSVGGSGNTIYF	TGTGCCTGGAGTGTGGGGGGCTCTGGAAACACCATATATTTT
TRBV9	NA	TRBJ1-3	CASSAHEGENTIYF	TGTGCCAGCAGCGCCCACGAGGGGGAAAACACCATATATTTT
TRBV4-1	NA	TRBJ2-1	CASSQPPKSTDQFF	TGCGCCAGCAGCCAGCCCCCGAAATCAACAGACCAGTTCTTC
TRBV2	TRBD2	TRBJ2-3	CASRASGGNTDTQYF	TGTGCCAGCAGAGCTAGCGGGGGAAACACAGATACGCAGTATTTT
TRBV29-1	TRBD1	TRBJ1-2	CSVTGNYGYTF	TGCAGCGTGACAGGGAACTATGGCTACACCTTC
TRBV28	NA	TRBJ1-3	CASSLSGTPAGGNTIYF	TGTGCCAGCAGTCTCTCAGGGACTCCGGCGGGAGGAAACACCATATATTTT
TRBV29-1	NA	TRBJ1-2	CSVESGGYGGYTF	TGCAGCGTTGAATCTGGGGGGTACGGGGGCTACACCTTC
TRBV11-2	TRBD1	TRBJ1-1	CASSLVRHPGGESTEAFF	TGTGCCAGCAGCTTAGTAAGGCACCCAGGGGGCGAAAGCACTGAAGCTTTCTTT
TRBV11-1	NA	TRBJ1-2	CSRKGEISVGGGYTF	TGCTCACGGAAGGGGGAGATCTCGGTTGGTGGCGGCTACACCTTC
TRBV5-4	NA	TRBJ1-6	CASSLGDYSYNSPLHF	TGTGCCAGCAGCTTAGGGGATTACTCCTATAATTCACCCCTCCACTTT
TRBV27	NA	TRBJ1-1	CASSPRQVNTEAFF	TGTGCCAGCAGCCCCAGACAGGTGAACACTGAAGCTTTCTTC
TRBV9	NA	TRBJ1-4	CASSDQAINEKLFF	TGTGCCAGCAGCGATCAGGCCATTAATGAAAAACTGTTTTTT
TRBV9	NA	TRBJ1-1	CASSVSLGPNTEAFF	TGTGCCAGCAGCGTTTCCTTGGGCCCGAACACTGAAGCTTTCTTT
TRBV18	NA	TRBJ2-7	CASSRTTQYEQYF	TGTGCCAGCTCCAGGACAACTCAATACGAGCAGTACTTC
TRBV13	NA	TRBJ2-2	CASSLRLAGELFF	TGTGCCAGCAGCCTTAGACTGGCCGGGGAGCTGTTTTTT
TRBV4-2	NA	TRBJ2-1	CASSQQRGGNEQFF	TGTGCCAGCAGCCAGCAGAGGGGGGGCAATGAGCAGTTCTTC
TRBV5-6	TRBD1	TRBJ1-1	CASSGGQGRYTEAFF	TGTGCCAGCAGCGGGGGACAGGGAAGGTACACTGAAGCCTTCTTT
TRBV7-2	TRBD1	TRBJ1-5	CASSLRTGSNQPQHF	TGTGCCAGCAGCTTAAGGACAGGGAGCAATCAGCCCCAGCATTTT
TRBV6-1	NA	TRBJ1-2	CASSVGSGYGYTF	TGTGCCAGCAGTGTGGGTTCAGGGTATGGCTACACCTTC
TRBV6-5	TRBD1	TRBJ1-6	CASSADRGDNSPLHF	TGTGCCAGCAGCGCCGACAGGGGCGATAATTCACCCCTCCACTTT
TRBV18	NA	TRBJ2-2	CASSPVTGELFF	TGTGCCAGCTCACCCGTGACCGGGGAGCTGTTTTTT
TRBV28	NA	TRBJ1-6	CASSLFRVGDSPLHF	TGTGCCAGCAGTTTATTTAGGGTAGGGGATTCACCCCTCCACTTT
TRBV5-6	TRBD1	TRBJ1-2	CASSLEQGSNYGYTF	TGTGCCAGCAGCTTGGAACAGGGGAGTAACTATGGCTACACCTTC
TRBV28	NA	TRBJ1-3	CASSPRTGIIGDTIYF	TGTGCCAGCAGCCCCCGGACTGGTATTATCGGCGACACCATATATTTT
TRBV7-9	NA	TRBJ1-4	CASSLDEGPGLEKLFF	TGTGCCAGCAGCTTAGATGAAGGTCCGGGACTTGAAAAACTGTTTTTT
TRBV5-5	NA	TRBJ2-5	CASSFSGKGGRIQETQYF	TGTGCCAGCAGCTTTTCTGGGAAGGGGGGGCGGATTCAAGAGACCCAGTACTTC
TRBV5-6	TRBD1	TRBJ1-2	CASSPLGSGQVNGYTF	TGTGCCAGCAGCCCCTTGGGTTCGGGACAGGTAAATGGCTACACCTTC
TRBV10-3	TRBD1	TRBJ1-4	CAISESGQGAEKLFF	TGTGCCATCAGTGAGTCGGGACAGGGGGCCGAAAAACTGTTTTTT
TRBV6-5	TRBD1	TRBJ2-7	CASSYGGTAPYEQYF	TGTGCCAGCAGTTACGGTGGGACAGCCCCCTACGAGCAGTACTTC
TRBV28	NA	TRBJ2-2	CASMARLNTGELFF	TGTGCCAGCATGGCCAGGTTGAACACCGGGGAGCTGTTTTTT
TRBV19	TRBD2	TRBJ2-5	CASRTTSGARETQYF	TGTGCCAGTAGAACCACTAGCGGGGCTCGAGAGACCCAGTACTTC
TRBV30	TRBD2	TRBJ2-2	CASTLAGIAPGELFF	TGTGCCTCCACACTAGCGGGGATCGCACCCGGGGAGCTGTTTTTT
TRBV4-2	TRBD1	TRBJ1-4	CASSQGYGGTGDEKLFF	TGTGCCAGCAGCCAAGGGTATGGGGGGACAGGGGACGAAAAACTGTTTTTT
TRBV7-6	TRBD1	TRBJ1-5	CASSLAIGQGTNQPQHF	TGTGCCAGCAGCTTAGCCATTGGACAGGGGACCAATCAGCCCCAGCATTTT
TRBV27	NA	TRBJ2-7	CASRTTDPQGSYEQYF	TGTGCCAGCAGAACAACGGACCCTCAGGGCTCCTACGAGCAGTACTTC
TRBV4-2	NA	TRBJ1-2	CASSQDGQYGYTF	TGTGCCAGCAGCCAAGATGGCCAGTATGGCTACACCTTC
TRBV7-7	TRBD1	TRBJ2-5	CASSLQATGKETQYF	TGTGCCAGCAGCTTGCAGGCGACAGGGAAGGAGACCCAGTACTTC
TRBV5-6	TRBD2	TRBJ2-7	CASSSSVGPGGSYEQYF	TGTGCCAGCAGCTCCTCGGTCGGCCCCGGGGGGTCCTACGAGCAGTACTTC
TRBV30	TRBD1	TRBJ1-6	CAWSKTGVNSPLHF	TGTGCCTGGAGCAAGACAGGGGTGAATTCACCCCTCCACTTT